The 31 T cell receptor beta chains presented below share a single source sample, sequenced in a study of shared clonotypes between healthy human individuals. Repertoires were generated with immunoSEQ multiplex PCR, while TCRdb's copy carries only in-frame clones and drops some. This table has about 2.4 million clones, 90% to 95% appearing once. Sequenced material: naive CD4+ T cells from PBMCs. As to subset: CD45RA+ positively selected. These receptors originate from a man aged 18 to 29 in good health. Some clones in this sample may be carry-over from other donors' samples.

V is TRBV28 and J is TRBJ2-7; 7 nucleotides agree with TRBD1. J was trimmed by 0 bases and V by 5 bases; bases with no gene match: 10. CDR1 MDHEN and CDR2 SYDVKM come from the germline V gene. The CDR3 spans 16 residues. CDR3 DNA sequence: TGTGCCAGCAGTACCTCCCTCTGGACAGGCTCCTACGAGCAGTACTTC. Translating it yields CASSTSLWTGSYEQYF.

This chain joins TRBV29-1 and TRBJ2-5; the D is unclear. Germline-derived CDR1 and CDR2 are SQVTM and ANQGSEA. The CDR3 contains 12 residues. Trimming shortened V by 7 bases and J by 3 bases, and 12 bases separated the two germline ends. CDR3 sequence reads: CSGDKAEETQYF. CDR3 coding DNA: TGCAGCGGGGATAAGGCCGAAGAGACCCAGTACTTC.

Details on this clone: The conserved phenylalanine or tryptophan is not found at the CDR3 terminus, so this likely reflects a read error. Because the CDR3's place on the DNA is in doubt, the DNA is left out and the CDR3 is given as listed by TCRdb. The CDR3 loop is CASSLVRTSGWDL. The rearrangement joins TRBV28 to TRBJ2-7; TRBD2 is the table's D call and was not checked against the DNA. The CDR3 spans 13 residues, counting both ends. Germline assignment: CDR1 MDHEN and CDR2 SYDVKM.

V usage is TRBV5-6 and J usage is TRBJ2-5, with D perhaps matching TRBD1 (6 bases). Germline lookup yields CDR1 SGHDT and CDR2 YYEEEE. The CDR3 sequence is 15 residues long. Deletions cut 4 bases from V and 4 bases from J, with 17 bases between. The CDR3 nucleotides are TGTGCCAGCAGCCATGGGCAGGGGCTACGAGAGACCCAGTACTTC. Amino acid sequence: CASSHGQGLRETQYF.

Of note for this clone: The sample holds other DNA sequences that translate to the same CDR3. The genes are TRBV18 and TRBJ2-3, with 7 bases matching TRBD1. Germline assignment: CDR1 KGHSH and CDR2 LQKENI. The CDR3 extends over 15 amino acids. Trimming removed 1 base from V and 2 bases from J; junction bases left unmatched: 3. The CDR3 is CASSPLRGITDTQYF. The CDR3 region has the DNA TGTGCCAGCTCACCACTCAGGGGGATCACAGATACGCAGTATTTT. Supplemented by reference TRBV18 and TRBJ2-3, the full variable domain reads NAGVMQNPRHLVRRRGQEARLRCSPMKGHSHVYWYRQLPEEGLKFMVYLQKENIIDESGMPKERFSAEFPKEGPSILRIQQVVRGDSAAYFCASSPLRGITDTQYFGPGTRLTVL.

The J gene is TRBJ1-1, the V gene TRBV7-9; 7 nucleotides align to TRBD1. Trimming at V came to 3 bases and at J to 0 bases, leaving 7 bases not matched to a gene. Germline V gives CDR1 SEHNR, CDR2 FQNEAQ (reference sequence). The CDR3 is 16 residues long. The CDR3 spells CASSFGQANLNTEAFF. For the CDR3, the DNA is TGTGCCAGCAGCTTCGGACAGGCTAATTTGAACACTGAAGCTTTCTTT.

This chain links TRBV9 with TRBJ2-5, with a tentative D call TRBD1 (5 bases). CDR3 size: 14 residues. Germline assignment: CDR1 SGDLS and CDR2 YYNGEE. V dropped 0 bases and J dropped 4 bases, with 10 bases sitting between them. Here the CDR3 reads CASSVGDRIETQYF. The CDR3 DNA reads TGTGCCAGCAGCGTAGGCGACAGAATAGAGACCCAGTACTTC. The full variable domain, its missing parts supplied by reference TRBV9 and TRBJ2-5, is DSGVTQTPKHLITATGQRVTLRCSPRSGDLSVYWYQQSLDQGLQFLIQYYNGEERAKGNILERFSAQQFPDLHSELNLSSLELGDSALYFCASSVGDRIETQYFGPGTRLLVL.

V and J are TRBV11-2 and TRBJ2-1; 8 bases fit TRBD2. This CDR3 contains 16 residues. After removal of 1 base from V and 2 bases from J, the junction contained 4 bases not matched to a gene. Germline loops: CDR1 SGHAT, CDR2 FQNNGV. The DNA of the CDR3 is TGTGCCAGCAGCTTAGTCCGCGGGAGGACCTACAATGAGCAGTTCTTC. Protein: CASSLVRGRTYNEQFF.

This chain connects TRBV25-1 to TRBJ2-5, with 7 bases lining up with TRBD1. Per germline, CDR1 MGHDK and CDR2 SYGVNS. V lost 10 bases and J lost 3; bases outside the gene matches: 8. This CDR3 contains 13 residues. DNA of the CDR3: TGTGCCATCTCGATGACAGGGAAAGAGACCCAGTACTTC. Its protein product is CAISMTGKETQYF.

This clone occurred once. This sample includes further DNA sequences coding for the same CDR3. The J gene is TRBJ1-2, the V gene TRBV5-1, with 9 bases matching TRBD1. J gave up 2 bases and V 3 bases, and 2 bases lay outside the gene matches. The CDR3 length is 14 residues. CDR1 and CDR2 (germline): SGHRS, YFSETQ. DNA for the CDR3: TGCGCCAGCAGCTGGGGGACAGGGAACTATGGCTACACCTTC. Translated: CASSWGTGNYGYTF. Together with reference TRBV5-1 and TRBJ1-2, the CDR3 gives the full variable domain: KAGVTQTPRYLIKTRGQQVTLSCSPISGHRSVSWYQQTPGQGLQFLFEYFSETQRNKGNFPGRFSGRQFSNSRSEMNVSTLELGDSALYLCASSWGTGNYGYTFGSGTRLTVV.

The CDR3 region has the DNA TGTGCCAGCAGTACTTCCTCCGCGGTTCCGGAGACCCAGTACTTC. Its protein is CASSTSSAVPETQYF. This chain uses TRBV25-1 with TRBJ2-5; D is undetermined. CDR3 length: 15 amino acids. Trimming pared 5 bases from V and 5 bases from J, leaving 18 bases between. Germline loops: CDR1 MGHDK, CDR2 SYGVNS.

The J gene is TRBJ1-2, the V gene TRBV7-3; no clear D gene. Trimming shortened V by 4 bases and J by 4 bases, and 13 bases separated the two germline ends. Germline V gives CDR1 SGHTA, CDR2 FQGTGA. The CDR3 has 14 amino acids. The CDR3 nucleotides are TGTGCCAGCAGCTCACGAGGGCGGGGCTATGGCTACACCTTC. Its translation is CASSSRGRGYGYTF. Full variable domain (missing parts from reference TRBV7-3 and TRBJ1-2): GAGVSQTPSNKVTEKGKYVELRCDPISGHTALYWYRQSLGQGPEFLIYFQGTGAADDSGLPNDRFFAVRPEGSVSTLKIQRTERGDSAVYLCASSSRGRGYGYTFGSGTRLTVV.

J is TRBJ2-5 and V is TRBV4-1, with D unclear. Matching the DNA end better, TRBJ2-7 makes the J call doubtful. Germline values: CDR1 MGHRA, CDR2 YSYEKL. This CDR3 contains 14 residues. The CDR3 reads CASSQERGSYEQYF. CDR3 sequence (DNA): TGCGCCAGCAGCCAAGAAAGAGGCTCCTACGAGCAGTACTTC.

The chain is built from TRBV6-5 and TRBJ2-5, with D possibly being TRBD2 (5 bases). The DNA end favors TRBJ2-7, so the J call may be wrong. From germline, CDR1 is MNHEY and CDR2 SVGAGI. This CDR3 is built from 11 residues. CDR3 region: CASRTHYEQYF. Written as DNA, the CDR3 is TGTGCCTCCCGGACTCACTACGAGCAGTACTTC.

The chain is built from TRBV12-5 and TRBJ1-1; D uncertain. Trimming removed 3 bases from V and 4 bases from J, with 9 bases in between. The CDR3 is made up of 13 amino acids. Germline CDR1 and CDR2: LGHNT and FRNRAP. The CDR3 DNA is TGTGCTAGTGGTTTTGGGGTTGGCACTGAAGCTTTCTTT. Protein product: CASGFGVGTEAFF. Variable domain in full (rest from reference TRBV12-5 and TRBJ1-1): DARVTQTPRHKVTEMGQEVTMRCQPILGHNTVFWYRQTMMQGLELLAYFRNRAPLDDSGMPKDRFSAEMPDATLATLKIQPSEPRDSAVYFCASGFGVGTEAFFGQGTRLTVV.

In the case of this clone: Other DNA sequences in this specimen translate into the identical CDR3. The genes are TRBV28 and TRBJ1-1; D may be TRBD1 (5 bases). The CDR3 is 14 residues long. Trimming left V 3 bases short and J 4 bases short, with 12 bases between. Germline V lookup: CDR1 MDHEN, CDR2 SYDVKM. CDR3 loop: CASSLVQGGTEAFF. CDR3 DNA sequence: TGTGCCAGCAGTTTGGTGCAGGGAGGCACTGAAGCTTTCTTT.

The genes are TRBV5-5 and TRBJ1-5, with 9 bases aligning to TRBD1. V lost 2 bases, J lost 7 bases, and 4 bases stayed unmatched. Germline CDR1 and CDR2: SGHKS and YYEKEE (reference sequence). The CDR3 runs 14 residues. For the CDR3, the DNA is TGTGCCAGCAGCTTTACAGGGGGCGAGCAGCCCCAGCATTTT. This codes for CASSFTGGEQPQHF.

As for this clone: The sample contains more than one DNA sequence encoding this CDR3. V is TRBV6-5 and J is TRBJ1-1; no clear D. The CDR3 contains 13 residues. CDR1 is MNHEY and CDR2 is SVGAGI in the germline V gene. V shed 2 bases and J shed 5 bases, with 9 bases lying between them. The CDR3 here is CASSYAGGTEAFF. The CDR3 DNA follows: TGTGCCAGCAGTTACGCGGGAGGGACTGAAGCTTTCTTT.

V is TRBV5-1 and J is TRBJ2-7, with 9 positions matching TRBD2. The V segment lost 0 bases and the J segment 6 bases; nucleotides outside the gene matches: 10. This CDR3 has 16 amino acids. Germline V gives CDR1 SGHRS, CDR2 YFSETQ. The CDR3 region is CASSLAGGGRGGEQYF. DNA for the CDR3: TGCGCCAGCAGCTTGGCCGGGGGCGGGAGGGGTGGCGAGCAGTACTTC.

The chain employs TRBV7-9 and TRBJ1-2, with D tentatively TRBD1 (5 bases). Germline loops: CDR1 SEHNR, CDR2 FQNEAQ (reference sequence). This CDR3 contains 15 residues. Trimming stripped 0 bases from V and 3 bases from J, with 11 bases between. This CDR3 is CASSLAGRLDYGYTF. The DNA of the CDR3 is TGTGCCAGCAGCTTAGCGGGACGGCTCGACTATGGCTACACCTTC.

This clone was recorded only once. J is TRBJ2-1 and V is TRBV7-3; 9 nucleotides match TRBD2. The CDR3 covers 16 residues. With V trimmed by 5 bases and J by 0 bases, 5 bases remained unmatched. Germline-derived CDR1 and CDR2 are SGHTA and FQGTGA. CDR3 amino acids: CASSLRLADSYNEQFF. DNA for the CDR3: TGTGCCAGCAGCCTGCGACTAGCGGACTCCTACAATGAGCAGTTCTTC.

The chain couples TRBV4-1 to TRBJ2-1, with TRBD2 matching 11 bases. J gave up 8 bases and V 0 bases, and 9 bases lay outside the gene matches. The CDR3 contains 17 residues. Germline lookup yields CDR1 MGHRA and CDR2 YSYEKL. CDR3 bases: TGCGCCAGCAGCCAAGAGCAGACTAGCGGGAAAAGCCATGAGCAGTTCTTC. Protein sequence: CASSQEQTSGKSHEQFF.

The J gene is TRBJ2-7, the V gene TRBV6-1, with TRBD1 as a possible D gene (6 bases). The V end lost 6 bases, the J end lost 4 bases, and 13 bases lay between the germline ends. The CDR3 has 13 amino acids. Germline values: CDR1 MNHNS, CDR2 SASEGT. CDR3 coding DNA: TGTGCCAGCAGCGGACAGTCCTCATACGAGCAGTACTTC. Translation: CASSGQSSYEQYF.

As regards this clone: Within the sample, other DNA sequences also encode this same CDR3. V usage is TRBV7-9 and J usage is TRBJ1-1; weak D call: TRBD1 (5 bases). Germline V gene data show CDR1 as SEHNR and CDR2 as FQNEAQ (reference sequence). The ends were cut back, 5 bases at V and 2 bases at J, with 9 bases in the middle. The CDR3 runs to 13 residues. CDR3 in DNA: TGTGCCAGCAGCCTAGACAGAAACACTGAAGCTTTCTTT. This codes for CASSLDRNTEAFF.

This sequence joins TRBV28 and TRBJ2-4; D gene ambiguous. The CDR3 totals 11 residues. Trimming removed 7 bases at V and 7 bases at J, with 8 bases between. CDR1 is MDHEN, CDR2 SYDVKM, per germline. The CDR3 nucleotides read TGTGCCAGCACCACCGGGAACATTCAGTACTTC. Protein sequence: CASTTGNIQYF.

The chain uses TRBV6-5 and TRBJ2-4; D is possibly TRBD1 (6 bases). The CDR3 is 15 amino acids. Deletions cut 5 bases from V and 0 bases from J, with 11 bases between. Germline CDR1 and CDR2: MNHEY and SVGAGI. CDR3 nucleotide sequence: TGTGCCAGCAGTCAAACAGGGACAGCCAAAAACATTCAGTACTTC. This gives the protein CASSQTGTAKNIQYF.

The chain uses TRBV5-6 and TRBJ1-3; D call uncertain. Germline V lookup: CDR1 SGHDT, CDR2 YYEEEE. The CDR3 is made up of 16 amino acids. The V end lost 2 bases, the J end lost 0 bases, and 12 bases lay between the germline ends. CDR3 in DNA: TGTGCCAGCAGCTTTATTTCGGGTTCCTCTGGAAACACCATATATTTT. This codes for CASSFISGSSGNTIYF.

A single count supports this clone. The chain has TRBV19 and TRBJ2-1, with TRBD2 identical over 8 bases. Unmatched junction bases numbered 8, after V lost 1 base and J lost 6 bases. The CDR3 is 16 residues long. From germline, CDR1 is LNHDA and CDR2 SQIVND (reference sequence). CDR3: CASSIGGAGEGNEQFF. The DNA of the CDR3 is TGTGCCAGTAGTATAGGAGGAGCGGGAGAGGGCAATGAGCAGTTCTTC. The full variable domain, its missing parts supplied by reference TRBV19 and TRBJ2-1, is DGGITQSPKYLFRKEGQNVTLSCEQNLNHDAMYWYRQDPGQGLRLIYYSQIVNDFQKGDIAEGYSVSREKKESFPLTVTSAQKNPTAFYLCASSIGGAGEGNEQFFGPGTRLTVL.

This chain uses TRBV14 with TRBJ2-1; 14 bases map to TRBD2. The germline gives CDR1 SGHDN, CDR2 FVKESK. The CDR3 extends over 17 amino acids. V lost 1 base and J lost 9; bases outside the gene matches: 8. The CDR3 DNA sequence: TGTGCCAGCAGCCAAGTCGGACTAGCGGGAGGCCGGGGTGAGCAGTTCTTC. Translated: CASSQVGLAGGRGEQFF.

The V and J genes are TRBV28 and TRBJ1-3; 7 bases line up with TRBD1. V dropped 5 bases and J dropped 4; count of bases not matched to a gene: 5. Germline V gene sequence: CDR1 MDHEN, CDR2 SYDVKM. The CDR3 is 14 amino acids. The CDR3 DNA sequence: TGTGCCAGCAGTATGGGACAGTTAGGAAACACCATATATTTT. Residues: CASSMGQLGNTIYF.

V is TRBV29-1 and J is TRBJ1-5, with 8 bases that match TRBD1. The V gene's germline CDR1 is SQVTM and CDR2 ANQGSEA. V was clipped by 6 bases and J by 3 bases; unmatched bases: 1. This CDR3 spans 12 amino acids. The DNA of the CDR3 is TGCAGCGTGGGACAGGTCAATCAGCCCCAGCATTTT. Translating it yields CSVGQVNQPQHF.